Listed here are 13 T cell receptor beta chains from one sample, sequenced in a study of cytomegalovirus exposure and HLA in healthy donors (TCRdb year 2017). Libraries were built with the immunoSEQ multiplex PCR assay. The multiplex PCR relied on a mix of 60 forward primers for TCR Vbeta segments and 13 reverse primers for TCR Jbeta segments. This immuneACCESS table, as held by TCRdb, lists in-frame sequences with V and J called but not all clones. Of the missing ones, under half trace to an unresolved V gene in checked studies; the others have no known cause. This sample lists roughly 220,000 clones; about 82% were detected once. The ten largest clones add up to 2.5% to 3% of the sample. Specimen: PBMCs. All receptors derive from a man aged 25-45 years in good health and CMV-seronegative.

This clone was seen only once. The chain uses TRBV9 and TRBJ1-5, with no clear D. The ends were cut back, 5 bases at V and 9 bases at J, with 15 bases in the middle. Germline values: CDR1 SGDLS, CDR2 YYNGEE. This CDR3 has 13 amino acids. CDR3 coding DNA: TGTGCCAGCAGTGGAAGTTATGGGAGGCCCCAGCATTTT. It codes for CASSGSYGRPQHF.

The chain employs TRBV5-1 and TRBJ2-1; 9 bases are a match to TRBD1. The CDR3 has 16 amino acids. J gave up 5 bases and V 4 bases, and 10 bases lay outside the gene matches. From germline, CDR1 is SGHRS and CDR2 YFSETQ. The CDR3 reads CASSRLRDRADNEQFF. In nucleotides, the CDR3 is TGCGCCAGCAGCCGTCTCAGGGACAGGGCAGACAATGAGCAGTTCTTC.

The chain uses TRBV6-1 and TRBJ1-2; the D gene is possibly TRBD1 (6 bases). Deletions cut 6 bases from V and 4 bases from J, with 15 bases between. The CDR3 extends over 14 amino acids. From germline, CDR1 is MNHNS and CDR2 SASEGT. In DNA, the CDR3 is TGTGCCAGCAGGACAGGCCTTCTTCGCTATGGCTACACCTTC. Protein product: CASRTGLLRYGYTF.

This clone was seen more than once but under ten times. V gene TRBV28 combines with J gene TRBJ1-1, with TRBD1 matching over 7 bases. V dropped 5 bases and J dropped 5; count of bases not matched to a gene: 8. The CDR3 has 14 residues. The germline V gene has CDR1 MDHEN and CDR2 SYDVKM. The chain's CDR3 is CASSLQDRVTEAFF. CDR3 nucleotides: TGTGCCAGCAGTCTCCAAGACAGGGTTACTGAAGCTTTCTTT.

J is TRBJ1-2 and V is TRBV7-2; no reliable D call. Germline V CDR1 and CDR2: SGHTA, FQGNSA. CDR3 length: 13 residues. V shed 5 bases and J shed 2 bases, with 9 bases lying between them. CDR3 nucleotide sequence: TGTGCCAGCAGCCCCAGCGTGAACTATGGCTACACCTTC. It specifies CASSPSVNYGYTF.

This sequence joins TRBV4-3 and TRBJ2-5, with TRBD1 matching over 8 bases. The CDR3 runs 18 residues. V shed 2 bases and J 5 bases; nucleotides not matched to a gene: 16. Germline V CDR1 and CDR2: LGHNA, YSLEER. The CDR3 loop reads CASSQNRDRLSSRETQYF. The DNA for the CDR3 is TGCGCCAGCAGCCAAAATCGGGACAGGCTTAGTTCTCGGGAGACCCAGTACTTC.

The chain carries TRBV6-5 and TRBJ1-1; 8 bases match TRBD1. Per the germline V gene, CDR1 is MNHEY and CDR2 is SVGAGI. The CDR3 is made up of 15 amino acids. The ends lost 5 bases at V and 6 bases at J; junction bases unmatched: 11. CDR3 residues: CASSNPGDRGAEAFF. The CDR3 DNA sequence: TGTGCCAGCAGTAACCCCGGCGACAGGGGAGCTGAAGCTTTCTTT.

The chain couples TRBV4-2 to TRBJ2-1; 9 nucleotides line up with TRBD2. The ends lost 2 bases at V and 6 bases at J; junction bases unmatched: 5. The CDR3 is made up of 15 amino acids. Germline CDR1 reads LGHNA; CDR2 reads YNFKEQ. CDR3 amino acids: CASSQMAGGRNEQFF. In DNA form, the CDR3 reads TGTGCCAGCAGCCAAATGGCGGGGGGGCGCAATGAGCAGTTCTTC.

The chain employs TRBV6-5 and TRBJ1-5; tentative D call: TRBD1 (5 bases). The germline gives CDR1 MNHEY, CDR2 SVGAGI. The V end was cut by 5 bases, the J end by 7 bases, with 15 bases between. CDR3 size: 14 residues. The CDR3 loop is CASSDGGAKQPQHF. As DNA, the CDR3 is TGTGCCAGCAGTGACGGAGGGGCAAAACAGCCCCAGCATTTT.

This rearrangement joins TRBV1 to TRBJ2-7; the table names TRBD2, a call not compared with the DNA. TRBV1 has pseudogene status. This CDR3 region has 17 residues. The CDR3 is CTSSQDRETDHSYEQYF. CDR3 DNA: TGCACCAGCAGCCAAGATAGGGAGACGGATCATTCCTACGAGCAGTACTTC.

This rearrangement joins TRBV5-5 to TRBJ2-1; 9 nucleotides agree with TRBD2. The CDR3 spans 17 residues. Germline trimming cut 1 base from V and 2 bases from J; bases unmatched to any gene: 7. Germline CDR1 reads SGHKS; CDR2 reads YYEKEE (reference sequence). The CDR3 is CASSLNRGGGAYNEQFF. Written as DNA, the CDR3 is TGTGCCAGCAGCTTGAATCGAGGCGGGGGGGCCTACAATGAGCAGTTCTTC.

Of note for this clone: Other DNA sequences in this sample translate to the same CDR3. The CDR3 DNA is TGTGCCATCCTCGACAGCTCAACTCATGAAGCTTTCTTT. It is translated as CAILDSSTHEAFF. J is TRBJ1-1 and V is TRBV10-3; possible D gene TRBD1, 5 bases. Trimming removed 8 bases from V and 7 bases from J, with 17 bases in between. The germline V gene has CDR1 ENHRY and CDR2 SYGVKD. The CDR3 runs to 13 residues.

The V gene is TRBV7-2, the J gene TRBJ1-6; the match to TRBD1 covers 7 bases. V lost 3 bases to trimming and J lost 9 bases; unmatched junction nucleotides: 8. The CDR3 sequence is 15 residues long. Germline CDR1 is SGHTA and CDR2 is FQGNSA. CDR3 in DNA: TGTGCCAGCAGCTTCGAAGGGGGCGCGAGTTCACCCCTCCACTTT. It yields the protein CASSFEGGASSPLHF.